This T cell receptor beta chain was profiled in a study of T cells after yellow fever vaccination. General observations from the study: Just a small share of clonotypes turned up in the CD4 compartment as well as the CD8 compartment.

Template-switching 5'RACE yielded the TCR cDNA; a universal primer site and UMIs were added in the process. TCRdb independently ran MiXCR on the 5' RACE reads; one entry per CDR3 protein. The sample includes 100,000 to 150,000 distinct CDR3 sequences, roughly 7.2% seen only once; the top ten take 2.7%. This clonotype has at least ten counts. Its antigen remains unidentified. This CDR3 region has 13 residues. The germline V gene has CDR1 SGHTA and CDR2 FQGTGA. With 5 bases removed from V and 7 bases from J, the gap between germline ends came to 14 bases. V is TRBV7-3 and J is TRBJ1-1; D uncertain. Sequenced here: CD4+ T cells sorted from PBMCs, sampled more than 35 days after the first yellow fever vaccination. This clonotype was obtained from a man aged 18 to 30 who received the YFV17D yellow fever vaccine. CDR3 loop: CASSGLVGGEAFF. The DNA for the CDR3 is TGTGCCAGCAGCGGCTTGGTTGGCGGTGAAGCTTTCTTT. Based on the CDR3 plus reference TRBV7-3 and TRBJ1-1, the full variable domain is GAGVSQTPSNKVTEKGKYVELRCDPISGHTALYWYRQSLGQGPEFLIYFQGTGAADDSGLPNDRFFAVRPEGSVSTLKIQRTERGDSAVYLCASSGLVGGEAFFGQGTRLTVV.